One and the same sample provided the 7 T cell receptor beta chains below, sequenced in a study of siplizumab effects on memory and regulatory T cells. Measured with immunoSEQ multiplex PCR; TCRdb has only the in-frame clones, and not every one. The sample contains approximately 120,000 clones, 92% of which appear only once. The sequenced material came from Tregs sorted from blood. Receptors were obtained from a human donor in good health.

CDR3 sequence reads: CASRRLGAYEQYF. The CDR3 DNA reads as TGTGCCAGCAGACGTCTTGGCGCCTACGAGCAGTACTTC. V usage is TRBV11-2 and J usage is TRBJ2-7; D ambiguous. Germline V gene data show CDR1 as SGHAT and CDR2 as FQNNGV. V lost 6 bases and J 2 bases, leaving 11 bases between the germline ends. CDR3 length: 13 amino acids. The variable domain in full, completed from reference TRBV11-2 and TRBJ2-7, reads EAGVAQSPRYKIIEKRQSVAFWCNPISGHATLYWYQQILGQGPKLLIQFQNNGVVDDSQLPKDRFSAERLKGVDSTLKIQPAKLEDSAVYLCASRRLGAYEQYFGPGTRLTVT.

V is TRBV18 and J is TRBJ1-1, with 9 bases identical to TRBD1. The CDR3 spans 16 residues. Trimming removed 4 bases from V and 7 bases from J; junction bases left unmatched: 13. Per the germline V gene, CDR1 is KGHSH and CDR2 is LQKENI. The CDR3 protein is CASSRGTGLGANEAFF. The CDR3 bases are TGTGCCAGCTCACGCGGGACAGGGTTGGGAGCGAATGAAGCTTTCTTT. The full variable domain, its missing parts supplied by reference TRBV18 and TRBJ1-1, is NAGVMQNPRHLVRRRGQEARLRCSPMKGHSHVYWYRQLPEEGLKFMVYLQKENIIDESGMPKERFSAEFPKEGPSILRIQQVVRGDSAAYFCASSRGTGLGANEAFFGQGTRLTVV.

The V gene is TRBV5-1, the J gene TRBJ2-1; tentative D call: TRBD2 (5 bases). V was pared by 5 bases and J by 1 base, with 13 bases between. From germline, CDR1 is SGHRS and CDR2 YFSETQ. This CDR3 has 15 amino acids. The CDR3 sequence: CASRSNGESYNEQFF. CDR3 coding DNA: TGCGCCAGCAGGTCTAACGGGGAATCCTACAATGAGCAGTTCTTC.

V is TRBV19 and J is TRBJ2-7; 7 bases match TRBD2. This CDR3 has 15 amino acids. Per the germline V gene, CDR1 is LNHDA and CDR2 is SQIVND (reference sequence). Unmatched junction bases numbered 8, after V lost 4 bases and J lost 2 bases. CDR3 DNA sequence: TGTGCCAGTAGTAGGGCTAGCGGAGTGCCCTACGAGCAGTACTTC. As protein: CASSRASGVPYEQYF.

This chain uses TRBV11-3 with TRBJ2-2; 7 bases align to TRBD1. Losses at the gene ends were 2 bases for V and 0 bases for J; bases not matched to a gene: 3. There are 16 residues in the CDR3. Per the germline V gene, CDR1 is SGHNT and CDR2 is YENEEA. CDR3 sequence reads: CASSLRDRANTGELFF. The CDR3 DNA follows: TGTGCCAGCAGCTTACGCGACAGGGCGAACACCGGGGAGCTGTTTTTT.

The CDR3 DNA sequence: TGCAGCGTTGGACAGGGTTTCATTGGTGAAGCTTTCTTT. It specifies CSVGQGFIGEAFF. The chain couples TRBV29-1 to TRBJ1-1; 7 bases line up with TRBD1. The V gene end was trimmed by 4 bases and the J gene end by 7 bases; junction bases not matched to a gene: 9. Germline V CDR1 and CDR2: SQVTM, ANQGSEA. CDR3 length: 13 amino acids.

The gene calls are TRBV5-1 and TRBJ2-2; D is possibly TRBD2 (6 bases). V was pared by 0 bases and J by 4 bases, with 10 bases between. Germline V gives CDR1 SGHRS, CDR2 YFSETQ. This CDR3 is 15 amino acids long. CDR3 sequence reads: CASSLGGLTTGELFF. The CDR3 nucleotides read TGCGCCAGCAGCTTGGGGGGACTCACCACCGGGGAGCTGTTTTTT.